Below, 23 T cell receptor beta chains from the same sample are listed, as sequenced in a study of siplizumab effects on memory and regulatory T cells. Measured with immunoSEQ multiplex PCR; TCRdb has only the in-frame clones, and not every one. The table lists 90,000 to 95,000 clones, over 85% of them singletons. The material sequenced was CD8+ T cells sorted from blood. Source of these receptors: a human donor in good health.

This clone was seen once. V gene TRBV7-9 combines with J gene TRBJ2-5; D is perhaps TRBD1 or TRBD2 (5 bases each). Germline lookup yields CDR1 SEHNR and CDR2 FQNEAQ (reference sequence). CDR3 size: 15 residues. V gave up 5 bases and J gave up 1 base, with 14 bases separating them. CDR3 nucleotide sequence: TGTGCCAGCAGCGTAAACCCGGGACCCCAAGAGACCCAGTACTTC. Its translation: CASSVNPGPQETQYF. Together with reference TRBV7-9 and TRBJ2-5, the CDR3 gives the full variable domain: DTGVSQNPRHKITKRGQNVTFRCDPISEHNRLYWYRQTLGQGPEFLTYFQNEAQLEKSRLLSDRFSAERPKGSFSTLEIQRTEQGDSAMYLCASSVNPGPQETQYFGPGTRLLVL.

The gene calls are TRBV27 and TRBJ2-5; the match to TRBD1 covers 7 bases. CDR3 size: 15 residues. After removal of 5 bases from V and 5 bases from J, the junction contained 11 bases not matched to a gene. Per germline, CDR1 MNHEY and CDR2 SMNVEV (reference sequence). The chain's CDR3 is CASSPYPGGVETQYF. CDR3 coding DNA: TGTGCCAGCAGTCCATACCCAGGGGGAGTCGAGACCCAGTACTTC.

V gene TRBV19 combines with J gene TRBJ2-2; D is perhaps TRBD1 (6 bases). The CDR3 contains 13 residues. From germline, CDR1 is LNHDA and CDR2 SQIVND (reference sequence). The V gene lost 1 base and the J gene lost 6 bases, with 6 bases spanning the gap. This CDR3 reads CASSIGTAGELFF. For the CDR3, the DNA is TGTGCCAGTAGTATAGGGACAGCCGGGGAGCTGTTTTTT.

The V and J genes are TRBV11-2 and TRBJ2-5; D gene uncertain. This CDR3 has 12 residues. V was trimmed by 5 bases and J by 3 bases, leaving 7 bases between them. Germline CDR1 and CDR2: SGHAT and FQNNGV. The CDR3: CASSHRKETQYF. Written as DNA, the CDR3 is TGTGCCAGCAGCCACCGAAAAGAGACCCAGTACTTC.

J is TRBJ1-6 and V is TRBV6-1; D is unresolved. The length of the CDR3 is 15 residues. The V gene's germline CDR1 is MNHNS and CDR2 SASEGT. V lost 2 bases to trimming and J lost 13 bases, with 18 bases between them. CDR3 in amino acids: CASSERAGGIIPLHF. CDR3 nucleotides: TGTGCCAGCAGTGAAAGGGCGGGAGGGATTATCCCCCTCCACTTT.

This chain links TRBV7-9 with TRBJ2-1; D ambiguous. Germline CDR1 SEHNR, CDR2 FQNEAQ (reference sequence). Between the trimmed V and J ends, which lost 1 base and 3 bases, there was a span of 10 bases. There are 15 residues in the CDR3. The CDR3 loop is CASSLVNSNYNEQFF. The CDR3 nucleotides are TGTGCCAGCAGCTTAGTGAACTCGAACTACAATGAGCAGTTCTTC.

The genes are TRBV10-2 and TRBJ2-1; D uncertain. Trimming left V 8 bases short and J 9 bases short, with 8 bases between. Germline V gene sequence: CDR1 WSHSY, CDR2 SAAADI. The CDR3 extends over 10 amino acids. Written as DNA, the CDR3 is TGCGCCAGCCTCGGTGGTGAGCAGTTCTTC. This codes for CASLGGEQFF.

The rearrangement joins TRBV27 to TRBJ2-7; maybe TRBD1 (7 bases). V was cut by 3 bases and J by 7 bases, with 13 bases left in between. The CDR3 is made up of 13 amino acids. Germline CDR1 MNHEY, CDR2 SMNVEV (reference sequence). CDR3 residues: CASSFEGAGEQYF. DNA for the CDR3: TGTGCCAGCAGTTTCGAGGGGGCGGGGGAGCAGTACTTC.

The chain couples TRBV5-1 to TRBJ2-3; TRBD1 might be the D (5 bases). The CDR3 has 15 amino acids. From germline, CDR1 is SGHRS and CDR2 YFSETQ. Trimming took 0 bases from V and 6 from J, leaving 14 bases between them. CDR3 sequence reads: CASSLDQGIGDTQYF. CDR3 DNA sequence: TGCGCCAGCAGCTTGGATCAGGGTATAGGTGATACGCAGTATTTT.

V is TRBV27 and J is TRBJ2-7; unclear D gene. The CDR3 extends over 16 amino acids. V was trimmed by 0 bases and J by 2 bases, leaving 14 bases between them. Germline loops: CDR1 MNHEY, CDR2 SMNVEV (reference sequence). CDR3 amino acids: CASSLSSAGPAYEQYF. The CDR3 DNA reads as TGTGCCAGCAGTTTATCGAGCGCAGGACCCGCCTACGAGCAGTACTTC.

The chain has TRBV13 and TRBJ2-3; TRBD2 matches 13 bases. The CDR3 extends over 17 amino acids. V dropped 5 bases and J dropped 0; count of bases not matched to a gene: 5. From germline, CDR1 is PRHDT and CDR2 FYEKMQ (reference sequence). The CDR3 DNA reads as TGTGCCAGCAGCGTCCCGGGACTAGCGGGGAGCACAGATACGCAGTATTTT. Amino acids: CASSVPGLAGSTDTQYF.

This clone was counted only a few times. The CDR3, as DNA: TGCGCCAGCAGTGAAGAGGGCAATCAGCCCCAGCATTTT. It specifies CASSEEGNQPQHF. The V and J genes are TRBV10-1 and TRBJ1-5; D is unresolved. Trimming removed 3 bases at V and 2 bases at J, with 5 bases between. This CDR3 is built from 13 residues. Looked up from germline, CDR1 is WNHNN and CDR2 is SYGVQD (reference sequence).

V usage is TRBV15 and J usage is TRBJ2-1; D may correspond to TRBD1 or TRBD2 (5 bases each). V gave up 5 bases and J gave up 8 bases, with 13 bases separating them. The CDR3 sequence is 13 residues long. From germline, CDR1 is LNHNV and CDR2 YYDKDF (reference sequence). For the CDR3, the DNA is TGTGCCACCAGCTTGGGACGTGGCGATGAGCAGTTCTTC. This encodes CATSLGRGDEQFF.

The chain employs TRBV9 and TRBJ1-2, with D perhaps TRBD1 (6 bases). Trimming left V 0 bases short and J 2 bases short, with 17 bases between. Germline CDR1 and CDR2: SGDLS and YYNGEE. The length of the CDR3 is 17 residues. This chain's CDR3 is CASSVVAQGGLNYGYTF. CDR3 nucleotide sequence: TGTGCCAGCAGCGTAGTAGCGCAAGGGGGATTAAACTATGGCTACACCTTC.

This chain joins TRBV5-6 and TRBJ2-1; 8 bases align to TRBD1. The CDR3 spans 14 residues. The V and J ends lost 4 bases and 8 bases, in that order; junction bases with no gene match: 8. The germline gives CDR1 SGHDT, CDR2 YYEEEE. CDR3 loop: CASSKRTGFDEQFF. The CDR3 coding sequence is TGTGCCAGCAGCAAGCGGACAGGGTTTGATGAGCAGTTCTTC.

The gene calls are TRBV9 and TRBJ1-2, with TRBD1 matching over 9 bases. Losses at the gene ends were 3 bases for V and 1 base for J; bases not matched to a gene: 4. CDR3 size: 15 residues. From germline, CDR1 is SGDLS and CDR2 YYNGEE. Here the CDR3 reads CASSGDRAHNYGYTF. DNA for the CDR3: TGTGCCAGCAGCGGGGACAGGGCCCATAACTATGGCTACACCTTC.

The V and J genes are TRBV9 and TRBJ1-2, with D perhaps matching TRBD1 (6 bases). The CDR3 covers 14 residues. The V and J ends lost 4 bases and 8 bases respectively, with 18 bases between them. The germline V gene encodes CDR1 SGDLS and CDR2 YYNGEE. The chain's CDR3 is CASSLTGGAEGYTF. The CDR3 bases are TGTGCCAGCAGCCTCACGGGGGGGGCGGAAGGCTACACCTTC.

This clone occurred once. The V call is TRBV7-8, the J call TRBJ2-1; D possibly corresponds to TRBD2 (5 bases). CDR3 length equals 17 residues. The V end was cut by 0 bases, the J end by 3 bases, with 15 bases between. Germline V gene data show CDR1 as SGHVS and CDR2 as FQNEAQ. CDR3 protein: CASSLARASVVYNEQFF. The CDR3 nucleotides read TGTGCCAGCAGCTTAGCGCGGGCCTCCGTTGTCTACAATGAGCAGTTCTTC.

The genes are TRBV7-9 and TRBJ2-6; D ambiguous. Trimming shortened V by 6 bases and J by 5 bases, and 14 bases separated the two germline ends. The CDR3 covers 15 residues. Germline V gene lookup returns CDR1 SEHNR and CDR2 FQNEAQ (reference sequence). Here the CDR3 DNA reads TGTGCCAGCAGGAACAGAACAGTCTGGGCCAACGTCCTGACTTTC. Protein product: CASRNRTVWANVLTF.

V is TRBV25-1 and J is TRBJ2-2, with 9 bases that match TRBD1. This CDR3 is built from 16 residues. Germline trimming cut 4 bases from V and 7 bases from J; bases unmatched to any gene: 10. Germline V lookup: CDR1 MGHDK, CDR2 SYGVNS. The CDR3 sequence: CASSASGTGFGGELFF. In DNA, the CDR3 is TGTGCCAGCAGTGCCTCCGGGACAGGGTTTGGCGGGGAGCTGTTTTTT.

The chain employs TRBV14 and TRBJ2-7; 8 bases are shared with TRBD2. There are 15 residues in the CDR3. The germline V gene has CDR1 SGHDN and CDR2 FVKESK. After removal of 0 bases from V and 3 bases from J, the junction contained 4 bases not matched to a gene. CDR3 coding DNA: TGTGCCAGCAGCCAAGATTTTGCGGGAGGCTACGAGCAGTACTTC. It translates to CASSQDFAGGYEQYF.

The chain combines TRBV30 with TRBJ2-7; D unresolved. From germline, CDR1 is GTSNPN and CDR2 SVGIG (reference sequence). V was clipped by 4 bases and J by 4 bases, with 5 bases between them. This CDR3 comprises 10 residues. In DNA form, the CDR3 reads TGTGCCTGGATGGGGTACGAGCAGTACTTC. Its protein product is CAWMGYEQYF.

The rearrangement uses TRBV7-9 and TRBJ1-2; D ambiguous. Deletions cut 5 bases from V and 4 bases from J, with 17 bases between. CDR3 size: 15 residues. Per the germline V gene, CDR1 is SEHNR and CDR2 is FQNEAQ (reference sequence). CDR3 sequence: CASSRLVRDGYGYTF. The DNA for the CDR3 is TGTGCCAGCAGCCGACTCGTTAGGGATGGCTATGGCTACACCTTC.